This TCR beta chain was identified in a study of T cells in Graves' hyperthyroidism and ophthalmopathy. Findings and limits, study-wide: Ophthalmopathy, as predicted by the model, came a median approximately 5.9 months after the prediction.

RNA transcripts provided the source from which TCR beta CDR3 regions were amplified. Initially, a first-round RT-PCR of the TCR CDR3 employed the HTBI primer set. From the multiplex PCR reads, TCRdb called clonotypes with MiXCR, one entry per CDR3 protein. The top ten hold approximately 6.8% of the sample, which has about 640,000 distinct CDR3 sequences, about 45% seen once. Those patients with uncontrolled infection, other autoimmune disease, pregnancy or lactation were excluded. Clinical symptoms, serum thyroxine and TRAb, thyroid ultrasound and orbital computed tomography were used for the diagnoses. For this clonotype: As yet, its antigen is unknown.

This TCR was recovered from an adult man with Graves' disease, either hyperthyroidism or ophthalmopathy (not recorded which). Sequencing was performed on peripheral blood or thyroid tissue (not recorded which).

The CDR3 protein is CSVERGGGEQYF. The CDR3 DNA follows: TGCAGCGTTGAAAGGGGCGGGGGCGAGCAGTACTTC. This rearrangement joins TRBV29-1 to TRBJ2-7; 7 nucleotides line up with TRBD2. V trimming: 2 bases; J trimming: 6 bases; junction bases outside the gene matches: 4. CDR1 SQVTM and CDR2 ANQGSEA come from the germline V gene. The CDR3 totals 12 residues.